One and the same sample provided the 29 T cell receptor beta chains below, sequenced in a study of blood T cell repertoires in COVID-19. TCRdb keeps only in-frame clones here, not all; method: immunoSEQ multiplex PCR. The table lists 200,000 to 250,000 clones, 88% of them singletons. The specimen was peripheral blood. The receptors come from an older woman with acute or convalescent COVID-19.

V gene TRBV2 combines with J gene TRBJ1-2; D is ambiguous. Germline V lookup: CDR1 SNHLY, CDR2 FYNNEI. The CDR3 spans 9 residues. V dropped 11 bases and J dropped 8 bases, with 9 bases sitting between them. CDR3 DNA sequence: TGTGCCCCAGCCGGGGGCTACACCTTC. This encodes CAPAGGYTF. Drawing the rest from reference TRBV2 and TRBJ1-2, the complete variable domain is EPEVTQTPSHQVTQMGQEVILRCVPISNHLYFYWYRQILGQKVEFLVSFYNNEISEKSEIFDDQFSVERPDGSNFTLKIRSTKLEDSAMYFCAPAGGYTFGSGTRLTVV.

V is TRBV18 and J is TRBJ2-5; D is ambiguous. Trimming took off 6 bases at V and 1 base at J, with 9 bases between the two ends. This CDR3 region has 13 residues. Germline V gene lookup returns CDR1 KGHSH and CDR2 LQKENI. The CDR3 coding sequence is TGTGCCAGCTCCCCAACTCTCCAAGAGACCCAGTACTTC. Translated: CASSPTLQETQYF. The complete variable domain, with remaining parts taken from reference TRBV18 and TRBJ2-5, reads NAGVMQNPRHLVRRRGQEARLRCSPMKGHSHVYWYRQLPEEGLKFMVYLQKENIIDESGMPKERFSAEFPKEGPSILRIQQVVRGDSAAYFCASSPTLQETQYFGPGTRLLVL.

This sequence joins TRBV5-4 and TRBJ2-5, with a tentative D call TRBD2 (7 bases). CDR3 length: 16 residues. Germline assignment: CDR1 SGHNT and CDR2 YYREEE (reference sequence). V lost 6 bases, J lost 4 bases, and 22 bases lay in between. CDR3: CASTLLGGARRETQYF. CDR3 in DNA: TGTGCCAGCACCCTACTGGGGGGGGCCCGCCGAGAGACCCAGTACTTC.

This clone occurred a few times. This chain connects TRBV28 to TRBJ1-3, with D possibly TRBD1 on 6 matching bases. The CDR3 loop spans 17 amino acids. Germline CDR1 and CDR2: MDHEN and SYDVKM. V was clipped by 5 bases and J by 0 bases, with 17 bases between them. This chain's CDR3 is CASSPLPRTVSGNTIYF. The CDR3 nucleotides read TGTGCCAGCAGTCCGCTACCTCGGACAGTCTCTGGAAACACCATATATTTT.

The chain carries TRBV15 and TRBJ2-5; 8 nucleotides line up with TRBD1. The CDR3 is 14 residues long. The trim removed 0 bases at V and 4 bases at J, leaving 1 base unmatched. Germline values: CDR1 LNHNV, CDR2 YYDKDF (reference sequence). The CDR3 DNA sequence: TGTGCCACCAGCAGAGAGGACAGGGTAGAGACCCAGTACTTC. Its protein is CATSREDRVETQYF.

The chain carries TRBV10-3 and TRBJ2-1; TRBD1 aligns across 10 bases. CDR3 length equals 12 residues. V lost 6 bases and J lost 16; bases outside the gene matches: 9. Germline CDR1 reads ENHRY; CDR2 reads SYGVKD. The CDR3 protein is CAISPDGTGAFF. The CDR3 nucleotides are TGTGCCATCAGCCCAGACGGGACAGGGGCTTTCTTC.

The chain joins TRBV6-6 to TRBJ1-1, with TRBD1 matching 7 bases. The CDR3 is made up of 14 amino acids. CDR1 is MNHNY, CDR2 SVGAGI, per germline (reference sequence). V lost 7 bases and J lost 4; bases outside the gene matches: 9. The CDR3 spells CASTPRQGVTEAFF. The CDR3 region has the DNA TGTGCCAGCACTCCACGACAGGGTGTCACTGAAGCTTTCTTT.

This clone was counted once. J is TRBJ2-3 and V is TRBV25-1, with 7 bases that match TRBD1. Germline lookup yields CDR1 MGHDK and CDR2 SYGVNS. V was clipped by 6 bases and J by 2 bases; unmatched bases: 8. This CDR3 contains 15 residues. The CDR3 sequence is CASRADRALTDTQYF. CDR3 sequence (DNA): TGTGCCAGCAGGGCAGACAGGGCCCTCACAGATACGCAGTATTTT.

The chain carries TRBV11-2 and TRBJ2-7; 9 bases are a match to TRBD2. The V and J ends lost 5 bases and 2 bases, in that order; junction bases with no gene match: 7. Germline lookup yields CDR1 SGHAT and CDR2 FQNNGV. The CDR3 sequence is 15 residues long. The CDR3 DNA reads TGTGCCAGCAGCAACCAGCGGGGGGCGGCCTACGAGCAGTACTTC. Encoded protein: CASSNQRGAAYEQYF.

This clone is a singleton in its sample. V and J are TRBV12-3 or TRBV12-4 and TRBJ1-2, with TRBD1 matching 8 bases. The CDR3 has 13 residues. V lost 1 base and J lost 5; bases outside the gene matches: 0. The CDR3: CASSLGTGYGYTF. CDR3 nucleotides: TGTGCCAGCAGTTTAGGGACAGGGTATGGCTACACCTTC.

This chain links TRBV6-1 with TRBJ2-7; 11 bases line up with TRBD2. CDR1 MNHNS and CDR2 SASEGT come from the germline V gene. The CDR3 is 16 amino acids. The junction had 8 bases not matched to a gene; V was cut back by 6 bases and J by 1 base. This CDR3 reads CASREPGTSGSYEQYF. CDR3 DNA: TGTGCCAGCAGAGAACCCGGGACTAGCGGTTCCTACGAGCAGTACTTC.

The chain combines TRBV5-1 with TRBJ1-5; TRBD1 matches 9 bases. The CDR3 covers 16 residues. Germline loops: CDR1 SGHRS, CDR2 YFSETQ. V dropped 0 bases and J dropped 7; count of bases not matched to a gene: 8. The CDR3 here is CASSLDTTGGRQPQHF. The DNA for the CDR3 is TGCGCCAGCAGCTTGGACACAACAGGGGGCCGGCAGCCCCAGCATTTT.

Only one count was recorded for this clone. This sequence joins TRBV5-4 and TRBJ2-2; D is uncertain. The CDR3 is 15 amino acids. Per the germline V gene, CDR1 is SGHNT and CDR2 is YYREEE (reference sequence). Trimming pared 2 bases from V and 0 bases from J, leaving 8 bases between. CDR3 sequence reads: CASSLELANTGELFF. CDR3 bases: TGTGCCAGCAGCTTAGAACTCGCGAACACCGGGGAGCTGTTTTTT.

The genes are TRBV5-4 and TRBJ2-1; 11 bases align to TRBD1. This CDR3 is built from 14 residues. The J segment lost 9 bases and the V segment lost 0 bases, leaving 2 bases of the junction unmatched. CDR1 SGHNT and CDR2 YYREEE come from the germline V gene (reference sequence). In DNA form, the CDR3 reads TGTGCCAGCAGCTTGGGGACAGGGGGCGGTGAGCAGTTCTTC. It translates to CASSLGTGGGEQFF.

This clone was observed a handful of times. The chain uses TRBV7-6 and TRBJ2-2; tentative D call: TRBD2 (6 bases). The germline gives CDR1 SGHVS, CDR2 FNYEAQ. V was pared by 3 bases and J by 4 bases, with 12 bases between. The CDR3 is 15 residues long. CDR3 sequence: CASSFRQAGTGELFF. The DNA of the CDR3 is TGTGCCAGCAGCTTCAGGCAAGCGGGCACCGGGGAGCTGTTTTTT.

This chain uses TRBV5-4 with TRBJ1-2, with D possibly TRBD1 on 6 matching bases. Looked up from germline, CDR1 is SGHNT and CDR2 is YYREEE (reference sequence). The V and J ends lost 5 bases and 4 bases respectively, with 9 bases between them. This CDR3 comprises 12 residues. CDR3: CASRGGGYGYTF. Written as DNA, the CDR3 is TGTGCCAGCAGAGGGGGGGGCTATGGCTACACCTTC.

This clone appeared a single time. V and J are TRBV3-1 (or the pseudogene TRBV3-2) and TRBJ1-6; D call uncertain. The V and J ends lost 4 bases and 10 bases respectively, with 14 bases between them. Germline CDR1 and CDR2: LGHDT and YNNKEL (reference sequence). CDR3 length: 14 residues. The CDR3 loop is CASSPLVLGSPLHF. CDR3 DNA: TGTGCCAGCAGCCCCCTAGTTCTAGGATCACCCCTCCACTTT.

As to this clone: The sample holds other DNA sequences that translate to the same CDR3. The gene calls are TRBV3-1 (or the pseudogene TRBV3-2) and TRBJ1-1, with a tentative D call TRBD1 (5 bases). V was shortened by 8 bases and J by 5 bases, with 9 bases between the two germline ends. The CDR3 spans 11 residues. Germline V gene lookup returns CDR1 LGHDT and CDR2 YNNKEL (reference sequence). CDR3 bases: TGTGCCAGCCGGGGGGGGACTGAAGCTTTCTTT. Its protein is CASRGGTEAFF.

This clone was observed once. The V and J genes are TRBV28 and TRBJ1-5, with 8 positions matching TRBD1. CDR1 and CDR2 (germline): MDHEN, SYDVKM. The CDR3 spans 15 residues. The trim removed 8 bases at V and 0 bases at J, leaving 6 bases unmatched. The CDR3 here is CASRLGQDSNQPQHF. The CDR3 DNA follows: TGTGCCAGCCGATTGGGACAGGATAGCAATCAGCCCCAGCATTTT.

V is TRBV28 and J is TRBJ1-5; unclear D gene. V was shortened by 1 base and J by 7 bases, with 11 bases between the two germline ends. The CDR3 sequence is 14 residues long. In germline, CDR1 is MDHEN, CDR2 SYDVKM. CDR3 region: CASSLFGRPQPQHF. CDR3 nucleotides: TGTGCCAGCAGTTTATTCGGCAGGCCCCAGCCCCAGCATTTT.

This clone was seen a few times. This chain links TRBV18 with TRBJ1-2; 9 nucleotides match TRBD1. Germline V gives CDR1 KGHSH, CDR2 LQKENI. CDR3 length equals 17 residues. V trimming: 0 bases; J trimming: 6 bases; junction bases outside the gene matches: 11. The CDR3 DNA sequence: TGTGCCAGCTCACCACCGGCTGGAGACAGGGGGGAGAATGGCTACACCTTC. It is translated as CASSPPAGDRGENGYTF.

The chain combines TRBV25-1 with TRBJ1-6; D unclear. The V and J ends lost 2 bases and 6 bases respectively, with 14 bases between them. The germline V gene encodes CDR1 MGHDK and CDR2 SYGVNS. CDR3 length: 16 amino acids. The CDR3: CASSEVRGLLNSPLHF. DNA for the CDR3: TGTGCCAGCAGTGAAGTACGGGGTCTTCTTAATTCACCCCTCCACTTT.

The V gene is TRBV19, the J gene TRBJ1-2; TRBD1 matches 10 bases. The length of the CDR3 is 14 residues. After removal of 10 bases from V and 0 bases from J, the junction contained 5 bases not matched to a gene. Per germline, CDR1 LNHDA and CDR2 SQIVND (reference sequence). In DNA form, the CDR3 reads TGTGCCACCAGACAGGGGGCGGCTAACTATGGCTACACCTTC. Its translation is CATRQGAANYGYTF.

This clone was observed a single time. This chain connects TRBV7-8 to TRBJ2-6; 9 positions match TRBD2. Germline V gene sequence: CDR1 SGHVS, CDR2 FQNEAQ. V lost 8 bases to trimming and J lost 0 bases; unmatched junction nucleotides: 5. The CDR3 length is 16 residues. The CDR3 is CASSSGTPSGANVLTF. Here the CDR3 DNA reads TGTGCCAGCTCTAGCGGGACTCCCTCTGGGGCCAACGTCCTGACTTTC.

The chain recombines TRBV5-4 with TRBJ1-3; D unresolved. This CDR3 contains 12 residues. Germline V gene lookup returns CDR1 SGHNT and CDR2 YYREEE (reference sequence). Trimming pared 6 bases from V and 8 bases from J, leaving 12 bases between. For the CDR3, the DNA is TGTGCCAGCAACCCTATGCGGGACACCATATATTTT. Residues: CASNPMRDTIYF. The whole variable domain, filled in from reference TRBV5-4 and TRBJ1-3, reads ETGVTQSPTHLIKTRGQQVTLRCSSQSGHNTVSWYQQALGQGPQFIFQYYREEENGRGNFPPRFSGLQFPNYSSELNVNALELDDSALYLCASNPMRDTIYFGEGSWLTVV.

The chain employs TRBV6-2 or TRBV6-3 and TRBJ2-7; 7 bases line up with TRBD1. The CDR3 extends over 13 amino acids. Germline-derived CDR1 and CDR2 are MNHEY and SVGEGT. V lost 2 bases and J lost 6; bases outside the gene matches: 4. The CDR3 nucleotides read TGTGCCAGCAGTTACACGACAGGGTCCGAGCAGTACTTC. Translated: CASSYTTGSEQYF.

The gene calls are TRBV5-1 and TRBJ1-2; TRBD1 aligns across 8 bases. Germline CDR1 is SGHRS and CDR2 is YFSETQ. This CDR3 has 14 residues. Losses at the gene ends were 0 bases for V and 2 bases for J; bases not matched to a gene: 0. Written as DNA, the CDR3 is TGCGCCAGCAGCTTGGGGACAGGGAACTATGGCTACACCTTC. This codes for CASSLGTGNYGYTF.

This chain connects TRBV28 to TRBJ1-1; D is perhaps TRBD1 (6 bases). V was shortened by 5 bases and J by 3 bases, with 10 bases between the two germline ends. The CDR3 contains 13 residues. Per the germline V gene, CDR1 is MDHEN and CDR2 is SYDVKM. The CDR3 coding sequence is TGTGCCAGCAGTCCTCAGGGGTACACTGAAGCTTTCTTT. It yields the protein CASSPQGYTEAFF. The variable domain in full, completed from reference TRBV28 and TRBJ1-1, reads DVKVTQSSRYLVKRTGEKVFLECVQDMDHENMFWYRQDPGLGLRLIYFSYDVKMKEKGDIPEGYSVSREKKERFSLILESASTNQTSMYLCASSPQGYTEAFFGQGTRLTVV.

The CDR3 DNA is TGTGCCAGCAGCTGGACAGGGAACACTGAAGCTTTCTTT. This encodes CASSWTGNTEAFF. The V call is TRBV2, the J call TRBJ1-1; TRBD1 matches 7 bases. The J segment lost 1 base and the V segment lost 6 bases, leaving 2 bases of the junction unmatched. From germline, CDR1 is SNHLY and CDR2 FYNNEI. The CDR3 covers 13 residues. The full variable domain, its missing parts supplied by reference TRBV2 and TRBJ1-1, is EPEVTQTPSHQVTQMGQEVILRCVPISNHLYFYWYRQILGQKVEFLVSFYNNEISEKSEIFDDQFSVERPDGSNFTLKIRSTKLEDSAMYFCASSWTGNTEAFFGQGTRLTVV.